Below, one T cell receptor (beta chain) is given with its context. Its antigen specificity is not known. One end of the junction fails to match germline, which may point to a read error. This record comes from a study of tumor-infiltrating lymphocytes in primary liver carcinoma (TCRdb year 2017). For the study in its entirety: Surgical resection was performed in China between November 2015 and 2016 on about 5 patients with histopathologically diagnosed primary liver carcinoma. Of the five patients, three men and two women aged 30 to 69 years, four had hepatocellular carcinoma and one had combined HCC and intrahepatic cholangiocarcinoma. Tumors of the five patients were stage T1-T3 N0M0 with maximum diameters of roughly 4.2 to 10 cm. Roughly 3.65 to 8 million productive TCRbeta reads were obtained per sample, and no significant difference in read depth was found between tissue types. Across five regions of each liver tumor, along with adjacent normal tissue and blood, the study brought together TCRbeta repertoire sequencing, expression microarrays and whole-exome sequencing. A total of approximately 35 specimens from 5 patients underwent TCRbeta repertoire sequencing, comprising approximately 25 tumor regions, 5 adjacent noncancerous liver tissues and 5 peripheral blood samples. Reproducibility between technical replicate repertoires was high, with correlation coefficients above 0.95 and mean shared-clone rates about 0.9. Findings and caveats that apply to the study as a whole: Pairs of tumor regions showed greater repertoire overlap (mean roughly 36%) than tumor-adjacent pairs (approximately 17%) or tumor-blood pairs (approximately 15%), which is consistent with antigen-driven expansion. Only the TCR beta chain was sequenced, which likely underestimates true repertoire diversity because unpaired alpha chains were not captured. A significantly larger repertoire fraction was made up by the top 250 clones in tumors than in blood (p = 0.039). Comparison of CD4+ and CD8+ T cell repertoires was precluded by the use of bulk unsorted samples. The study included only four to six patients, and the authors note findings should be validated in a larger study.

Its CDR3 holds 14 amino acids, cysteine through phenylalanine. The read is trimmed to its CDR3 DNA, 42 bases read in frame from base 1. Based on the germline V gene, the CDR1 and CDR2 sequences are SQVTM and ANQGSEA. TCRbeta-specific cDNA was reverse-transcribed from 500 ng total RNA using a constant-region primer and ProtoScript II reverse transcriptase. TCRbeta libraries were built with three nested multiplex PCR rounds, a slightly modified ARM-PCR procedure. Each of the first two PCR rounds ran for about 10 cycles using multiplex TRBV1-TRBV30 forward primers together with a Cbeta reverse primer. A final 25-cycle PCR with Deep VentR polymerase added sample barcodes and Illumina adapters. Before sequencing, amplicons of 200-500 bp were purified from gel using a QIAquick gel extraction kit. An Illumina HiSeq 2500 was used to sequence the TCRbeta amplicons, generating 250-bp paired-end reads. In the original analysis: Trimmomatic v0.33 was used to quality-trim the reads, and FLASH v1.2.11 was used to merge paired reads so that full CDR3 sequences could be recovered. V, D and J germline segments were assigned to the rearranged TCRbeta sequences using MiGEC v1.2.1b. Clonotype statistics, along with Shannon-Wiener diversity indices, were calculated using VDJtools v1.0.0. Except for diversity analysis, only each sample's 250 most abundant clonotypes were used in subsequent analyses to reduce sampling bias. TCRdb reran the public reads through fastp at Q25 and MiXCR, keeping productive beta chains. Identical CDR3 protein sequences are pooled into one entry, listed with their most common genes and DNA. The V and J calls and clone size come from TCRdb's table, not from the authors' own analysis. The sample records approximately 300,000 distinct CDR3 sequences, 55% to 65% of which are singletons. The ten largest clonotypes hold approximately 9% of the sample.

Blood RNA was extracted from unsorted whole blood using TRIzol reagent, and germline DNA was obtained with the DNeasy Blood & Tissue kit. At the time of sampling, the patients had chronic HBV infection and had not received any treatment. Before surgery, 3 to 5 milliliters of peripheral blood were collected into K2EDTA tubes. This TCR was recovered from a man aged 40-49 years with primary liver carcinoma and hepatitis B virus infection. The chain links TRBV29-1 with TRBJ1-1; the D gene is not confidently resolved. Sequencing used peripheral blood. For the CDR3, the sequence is CTVELGLMNSEAFF. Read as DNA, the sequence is TGCACCGTTGAACTTGGCCTCATGAACTCCGAAGCTTTCTTT.